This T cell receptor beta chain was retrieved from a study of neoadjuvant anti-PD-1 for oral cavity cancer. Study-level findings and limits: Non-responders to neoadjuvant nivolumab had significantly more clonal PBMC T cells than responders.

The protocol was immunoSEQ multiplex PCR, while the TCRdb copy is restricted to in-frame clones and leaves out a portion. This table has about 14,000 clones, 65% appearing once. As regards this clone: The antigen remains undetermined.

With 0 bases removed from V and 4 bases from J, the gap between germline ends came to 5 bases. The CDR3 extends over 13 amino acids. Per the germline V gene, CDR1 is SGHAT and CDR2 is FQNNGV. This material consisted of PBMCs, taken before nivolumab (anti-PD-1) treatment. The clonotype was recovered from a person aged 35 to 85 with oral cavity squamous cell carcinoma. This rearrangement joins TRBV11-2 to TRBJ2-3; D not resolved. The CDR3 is CASSLESPDTQYF. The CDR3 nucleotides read TGTGCCAGCAGCTTAGAGTCCCCAGATACGCAGTATTTT.